There are a few counts of the clone carrying this T cell receptor beta chain. Its antigen is not known. TCRdb re-analysed the 5' RACE reads in MiXCR, keeping a single row per CDR3 protein. The sample consists of hundreds of thousands of distinct CDR3 sequences, approximately 6% of them appearing once. The data belong to a study of identical twins. Broader study findings: In zero-insertion analyses, partial confounding could arise from invariant MAIT and iNKT cells.

Germline loops: CDR1 MDHEN, CDR2 SYDVKM. V shed 10 bases and J 6 bases; nucleotides not matched to a gene: 13. CDR3 length: 14 residues. V and J are TRBV28 and TRBJ2-7, with 9 bases fitting TRBD2. This TCR was recovered from a young man in good health. The material sequenced was naive T cells sorted from blood. CDR3 nucleotide sequence: TGTGCCACCTTAAGCCCGGGACTAGCCGGCGAGCAGTACTTC. This encodes CATLSPGLAGEQYF. Full variable domain (outside the CDR3, taken from reference TRBV28 and TRBJ2-7): DVKVTQSSRYLVKRTGEKVFLECVQDMDHENMFWYRQDPGLGLRLIYFSYDVKMKEKGDIPEGYSVSREKKERFSLILESASTNQTSMYLCATLSPGLAGEQYFGPGTRLTVT.